This T cell receptor beta chain appears in the sequencing data of a study of OX40 agonist ivuxolimab in advanced cancers. Study information: Head and neck, renal cell, melanoma or hepatocellular carcinoma were the cancers that dose-escalation patients had. A male proportion of under 90% was recorded, with mean age around 64 years and range roughly 20 to 90.

CDR3 size: 14 residues. CDR1 and CDR2 from the germline V gene are GTSNPN and SVGIG (reference sequence). V dropped 3 bases and J dropped 8 bases, with 16 bases sitting between them. Concerning this clone itself: Its target is not known.

The study, taken as a whole, reports: The 0.1-3.0 mg/kg partial responders had among the lowest clonal expansion. Mean expanded clone counts were higher in CD8+ than CD4+ T cells.

The repertoire was sequenced with immunoSEQ multiplex PCR; TCRdb's copy has only in-frame clones and lacks some. The sample holds 100,000 or so clones, around 89% seen once. This TCR derives from an adult with an advanced solid tumor such as melanoma, head and neck, liver or kidney cancer. The specimen comprised CD4+ or CD8+ T cells sorted from blood, sampled in a trial of the OX40 agonist ivuxolimab. The chain uses TRBV30 and TRBJ1-4, with D perhaps matching TRBD1 (6 bases). The CDR3 DNA sequence: TGTGCCTGGAGGCAACAGGGCGCCCTAGAAAAACTGTTTTTT. Amino acids: CAWRQQGALEKLFF. Using reference TRBV30 and TRBJ1-4 for the parts outside the CDR3, the full variable domain is SQTIHQWPATLVQPVGSPLSLECTVEGTSNPNLYWYRQAAGRGLQLLFYSVGIGQISSEVPQNLSASRPQDRQFILSSKKLLLSDSGFYLCAWRQQGALEKLFFGSGTQLSVL.